The clone carrying this T cell receptor beta chain occurred a few times. TCRdb reanalysed the 5' RACE reads using MiXCR and keeps one entry per CDR3 protein. The table shows 300,000 to 400,000 distinct CDR3 sequences, with 3% to 4.5% occurring only once. This specimen belongs to a study of T cells after yellow fever vaccination. Overall study context: Low-cell-number fractions were prepared with SMART-Seq v4 Ultra Low Input.

Germline V CDR1 and CDR2: MGHRA, YSYEKL. V lost 0 bases to trimming and J lost 5 bases; unmatched junction nucleotides: 11. CDR3 length: 17 amino acids. The receptor was isolated from a man younger than 30 who received the YFV17D yellow fever vaccine. The rearrangement joins TRBV4-1 to TRBJ1-2; the match to TRBD1 covers 8 bases. The sequences come from PBMCs, collected 5 days after the yellow fever booster vaccination. This CDR3 reads CASSQELLGRGLYGYTF. The CDR3 nucleotides read TGCGCCAGCAGCCAAGAGCTCCTTGGCAGGGGGCTATATGGCTACACCTTC.